The 28 T cell receptor beta chains below come from one sample, sequenced in a study of T cells after yellow fever vaccination. TCRdb fed the 5' RACE reads into MiXCR, producing one record per CDR3 protein. In the table there are some 320,000 distinct CDR3 sequences, approximately 4% of which are singletons. This sample comprised PBMCs, obtained 5 days after the yellow fever booster vaccination. The receptors were sampled from a man aged 18 to 29 who received the YFV17D yellow fever vaccine.

This clonotype was picked up many times. The chain couples TRBV7-7 to TRBJ2-1; D is tentatively TRBD1 or TRBD2 (6 bases each). Between the trimmed V and J ends, which lost 1 base and 10 bases, there was a span of 11 bases. CDR3 length: 13 residues. Germline V gene data show CDR1 as SSHAT and CDR2 as FNYEAQ (reference sequence). Here the CDR3 reads CASSLEGGTEQFF. CDR3 sequence (DNA): TGTGCCAGCAGCTTAGAAGGGGGGACAGAGCAGTTCTTC.

The chain couples TRBV30 to TRBJ1-2; D uncertain. This CDR3 has 12 amino acids. V lost 5 bases and J lost 8, with 15 bases in between. Germline values: CDR1 GTSNPN, CDR2 SVGIG (reference sequence). CDR3 nucleotide sequence: TGTGCCTGGGCAAACGGGCCGGGGGGCTACACCTTC. The encoded protein is CAWANGPGGYTF.

This clonotype has ten or more counts. The chain joins TRBV7-2 to TRBJ1-1, with D unresolved. Germline V gene data show CDR1 as SGHTA and CDR2 as FQGNSA. CDR3 size: 16 residues. The V end was cut by 5 bases, the J end by 0 bases, with 16 bases between. Written as DNA, the CDR3 is TGTGCCAGCAGCCTAAACTCCCCGAGGGTGAACACTGAAGCTTTCTTT. Residues: CASSLNSPRVNTEAFF.

This clonotype has ten or more counts. V is TRBV20-1 and J is TRBJ2-1, with 10 bases that match TRBD1. J gave up 8 bases and V 8 bases, and 12 bases lay outside the gene matches. In germline, CDR1 is DFQATT, CDR2 SNEGSKA (reference sequence). The CDR3 has 14 residues. CDR3 DNA sequence: TGCAGTTCCCCCGGGACAGGGGTGGGGGATGAGCAGTTCTTC. It codes for CSSPGTGVGDEQFF.

This clonotype was picked up a small number of times. The chain uses TRBV15 and TRBJ2-7; 10 nucleotides match TRBD1. The J segment lost 5 bases and the V segment lost 1 base, leaving 8 bases of the junction unmatched. Germline-derived CDR1 and CDR2 are LNHNV and YYDKDF (reference sequence). The CDR3 covers 16 residues. The CDR3 nucleotides read TGTGCCACCAGCAGAGTTCGGGACAGGGGTGACAACGAGCAGTACTTC. Translating it yields CATSRVRDRGDNEQYF.

J is TRBJ2-5 and V is TRBV4-1, with 7 bases that match TRBD1. Germline V gives CDR1 MGHRA, CDR2 YSYEKL. The V and J ends lost 4 bases and 2 bases, in that order; junction bases with no gene match: 13. The CDR3 spans 17 residues. DNA for the CDR3: TGCGCCAGCAGCCCAGGGTGGAAGGACAGGAATCAAGAGACCCAGTACTTC. This gives the protein CASSPGWKDRNQETQYF.

V usage is TRBV12-2 and J usage is TRBJ2-1; the D call in the table, TRBD2, was not verified against the DNA. TRBV12-2 is deemed a pseudogene. The CDR3 runs to 14 residues. CDR3 sequence (DNA): TGTGCAAGTCGCTCCCGGACTGGCGGCGATGAGCAGTTCTTC. Translation: CASRSRTGGDEQFF.

This clonotype was seen at least ten times. The V gene is TRBV7-3, the J gene TRBJ2-4; 7 bases are a match to TRBD2. CDR1 is SGHTA, CDR2 FQGTGA, per germline. V shed 5 bases, J shed 0 bases, and the junction held 10 bases outside the gene matches. The CDR3 extends over 17 amino acids. The CDR3 nucleotides read TGTGCCAGCAGCCCCCGCGGGGGTAGTCTAGCCAAAAACATTCAGTACTTC. Amino acid sequence: CASSPRGGSLAKNIQYF.

This clonotype occurred a few times. The chain employs TRBV20-1 and TRBJ2-7, with 7 bases matching TRBD2. From germline, CDR1 is DFQATT and CDR2 SNEGSKA (reference sequence). Germline trimming cut 3 bases from V and 3 bases from J; bases unmatched to any gene: 5. CDR3 length: 13 amino acids. The CDR3 coding sequence is TGCAGTGCTAGTCAGGAGCGGGGCTACGAGCAGTACGTC. This translates into CSASQERGYEQYV.

V usage is TRBV4-1 and J usage is TRBJ2-7; 11 nucleotides align to TRBD1. This CDR3 region has 16 residues. Losses at the gene ends were 0 bases for V and 3 bases for J; bases not matched to a gene: 4. Germline V gene data show CDR1 as MGHRA and CDR2 as YSYEKL. CDR3 DNA: TGCGCCAGCAGCCAAGAAATAGGGACAGGGGGCTACGAGCAGTACTTC. This sequence encodes CASSQEIGTGGYEQYF.

This clonotype was picked up a small number of times. V gene TRBV27 combines with J gene TRBJ2-6, with unresolved D. Per the germline V gene, CDR1 is MNHEY and CDR2 is SMNVEV (reference sequence). V was trimmed by 5 bases and J by 0 bases, leaving 8 bases between them. The CDR3 extends over 15 amino acids. This CDR3 reads CASSPLNSGANVLTF. For the CDR3, the DNA is TGTGCCAGCAGTCCGTTAAACTCTGGGGCCAACGTCCTGACTTTC.

In this sample, this clonotype turned up many times. The chain recombines TRBV5-1 with TRBJ2-6, with TRBD1 matching over 8 bases. With V trimmed by 5 bases and J by 0 bases, 7 bases remained unmatched. The CDR3 has 17 residues. Germline V gene sequence: CDR1 SGHRS, CDR2 YFSETQ. In DNA form, the CDR3 reads TGCGCCAGCAGTTGGGACAGGAAGAGCTCTGGGGCCAACGTCCTGACTTTC. Translation: CASSWDRKSSGANVLTF.

This CDR3 reads CASTPRASGANVLTF. The CDR3 DNA reads as TGTGCCAGCACCCCGAGGGCTTCTGGGGCCAACGTCCTGACTTTC. V is TRBV7-6 and J is TRBJ2-6, with TRBD2 as a possible D gene (5 bases). V shed 7 bases and J shed 1 base, with 11 bases lying between them. Germline V gene data show CDR1 as SGHVS and CDR2 as FNYEAQ. The CDR3 runs 15 residues.

The genes are TRBV7-3 and TRBJ2-3; D may be TRBD1 or TRBD2 (5 bases each). Germline loops: CDR1 SGHTA, CDR2 FQGTGA. V was trimmed by 1 base and J by 7 bases, leaving 18 bases between them. This CDR3 spans 16 amino acids. The DNA for the CDR3 is TGTGCCAGCAGCTTAAAACCAGGGCCCTCCGGGAATACGCAGTATTTT. As protein: CASSLKPGPSGNTQYF.

The genes are TRBV5-1 and TRBJ2-5, with unresolved D. Deletions cut 1 base from V and 0 bases from J, with 10 bases between. This CDR3 contains 15 residues. Per the germline V gene, CDR1 is SGHRS and CDR2 is YFSETQ. The chain's CDR3 is CASSLLYGNQETQYF. DNA of the CDR3: TGCGCCAGCAGCTTGCTGTATGGGAACCAAGAGACCCAGTACTTC.

This clonotype was recorded a few times. In nucleotides, the CDR3 is TGTGCCAGCAGCTCAAATCAGGGACGCTGGGGCTACACCTTC. It is translated as CASSSNQGRWGYTF. The rearrangement links TRBV7-2 to TRBJ1-2; possibly TRBD1 for D (5 bases). V was cut by 4 bases and J by 8 bases, with 17 bases left in between. The CDR3 runs 14 residues. Germline V gene data show CDR1 as SGHTA and CDR2 as FQGNSA.

The chain links TRBV11-2 to TRBJ2-3; 7 bases agree with TRBD2. CDR1 and CDR2 from the germline V gene are SGHAT and FQNNGV. The CDR3 runs to 17 residues. The junction had 12 bases not matched to a gene; V was cut back by 4 bases and J by 2 bases. DNA for the CDR3: TGTGCCAGCAGCTCCACCTTGGCGGGGGATAACACAGATACGCAGTATTTT. This encodes CASSSTLAGDNTDTQYF.

This clonotype was found a few times. This rearrangement joins TRBV7-6 to TRBJ2-2; 9 bases match TRBD1. Germline CDR1 and CDR2: SGHVS and FNYEAQ. Unmatched junction bases numbered 8, after V lost 5 bases and J lost 7 bases. The CDR3 has 15 residues. The CDR3 spells CASSPRDRADGELFF. The CDR3 nucleotides are TGTGCCAGCAGCCCCCGGGACAGGGCGGACGGGGAGCTGTTTTTT.

This clonotype was detected a few times. The CDR3 sequence: CATSRGQDSNQPQHF. The CDR3, as DNA: TGTGCCACCAGCCGCGGTCAGGATAGCAATCAGCCCCAGCATTTT. This chain joins TRBV24-1 and TRBJ1-5; D is uncertain. Trimming cost V 7 bases and J 0 bases, with 12 bases left between them. Per the germline V gene, CDR1 is KGHDR and CDR2 is SFDVKD. CDR3 size: 15 residues.

This clonotype was detected only a few times. The V and J genes are TRBV6-1 and TRBJ1-2, with 9 nucleotides matching TRBD1. This CDR3 contains 13 residues. The germline gives CDR1 MNHNS, CDR2 SASEGT. J lost 8 bases, V lost 6 bases, and 7 bases had no gene match. This CDR3 reads CASRGQGGRGYTF. CDR3 in DNA: TGTGCCAGCAGGGGACAGGGAGGCAGGGGCTACACCTTC.

The V gene is TRBV18, the J gene TRBJ1-5, with D unclear. V was shortened by 3 bases and J by 5 bases, with 8 bases between the two germline ends. CDR1 and CDR2 (germline): KGHSH, LQKENI. The CDR3 covers 13 residues. The DNA of the CDR3 is TGTGCCAGCTCACCTGAGGGTTATCAGCCCCAGCATTTT. This gives the protein CASSPEGYQPQHF.

V gene TRBV10-3 combines with J gene TRBJ2-1; D may match TRBD1 or TRBD2 (5 bases each). The V gene's germline CDR1 is ENHRY and CDR2 SYGVKD. This CDR3 is built from 13 residues. V was shortened by 2 bases and J by 8 bases, with 10 bases between the two germline ends. CDR3 in DNA: TGTGCCATCAGTGAGGGCAGGGACGATGAGCAGTTCTTC. Amino acids: CAISEGRDDEQFF.

In its sample, this clonotype was seen a few times. This chain connects TRBV10-3 to TRBJ1-1; tentative D call: TRBD1 (5 bases). The germline CDR1 and CDR2 sequences are ENHRY and SYGVKD. The CDR3 consists of 13 residues. Trimming left V 7 bases short and J 7 bases short, with 16 bases between. This CDR3 reads CAIMGDYEHEAFF. CDR3 DNA sequence: TGTGCCATCATGGGGGACTACGAACATGAAGCTTTCTTT.

The J gene is TRBJ2-3, the V gene TRBV4-2; D may be TRBD2 (6 bases). CDR3 length: 16 amino acids. Trimming removed 2 bases from V and 6 bases from J, with 18 bases in between. Germline assignment: CDR1 LGHNA and CDR2 YNFKEQ. CDR3 sequence reads: CASSQPGTAIGDTQYF. The CDR3 region has the DNA TGTGCCAGCAGCCAACCCGGGACTGCTATTGGTGATACGCAGTATTTT.

This clonotype was counted a few times. The chain recombines TRBV18 with TRBJ1-2, with TRBD1 as a possible D gene (5 bases). There are 16 residues in the CDR3. V was clipped by 4 bases and J by 1 base, with 16 bases between them. Germline CDR1 KGHSH, CDR2 LQKENI. CDR3: CASSLGTPHNNYGYTF. As DNA, the CDR3 is TGTGCCAGCTCACTCGGGACGCCGCACAATAACTATGGCTACACCTTC.

The sample holds many counts of this clonotype. The rearrangement links TRBV12-3 or TRBV12-4 to TRBJ2-2; no definite D call. V shed 6 bases and J shed 0 bases, with 14 bases lying between them. The CDR3 is made up of 16 amino acids. CDR3 residues: CASRPDWNSNTGELFF. The CDR3 DNA sequence: TGTGCCAGCAGGCCAGACTGGAACTCGAACACCGGGGAGCTGTTTTTT.

This clonotype was picked up a small number of times. The chain joins TRBV10-3 to TRBJ2-7; D is unclear. The CDR3 spans 14 residues. Germline V gene lookup returns CDR1 ENHRY and CDR2 SYGVKD. The V end lost 4 bases, the J end lost 3 bases, and 13 bases lay between the germline ends. The CDR3 DNA reads TGTGCCATCAGTGGATATTCGTCGAGCTACGAGCAGTACTTC. This codes for CAISGYSSSYEQYF.

This clonotype has a handful of counts. The rearrangement links TRBV28 to TRBJ1-1, with D unresolved. The germline V gene encodes CDR1 MDHEN and CDR2 SYDVKM. CDR3 size: 11 residues. V was pared by 2 bases and J by 7 bases, with 5 bases between. In DNA, the CDR3 is TGTGCCAGCAGTTTAGCAGGTGAAGCTTTCTTT. Its translation: CASSLAGEAFF.